The sequence of this T cell receptor beta chain was determined in a study of T cell repertoires in cytomegalovirus infection. Overall study findings and caveats: Clonotype analysis showed dominance of the ex vivo response by HLA-C-restricted CMV-specific TCR beta clonotypes. Individuals carrying CMV plus the relevant HLA were identified by cumulative frequency of public TCR beta families.

Each CDR3 protein is one row after TCRdb ran MiXCR on the reads. The sample includes some 110,000 distinct CDR3 sequences, 9.5% to 13% of them seen just once. CDR1 is SGHVS, CDR2 FQNEAQ, per germline. The CDR3 sequence is 13 residues long. Trimming shortened V by 1 base and J by 1 base, and 1 base separated the two germline ends. This clonotype was found many times. Its specificity is unknown. This receptor was taken from a human donor in good health (CMV status not recorded). Some clones in this sample may be carry-over from other donors' samples. The sequencing input was PBMCs, sequenced either directly or after in vitro stimulation (not recorded which). This chain connects TRBV7-8 to TRBJ2-2; unclear D gene. CDR3 sequence: CASSLENTGELFF. The CDR3 nucleotides are TGTGCCAGCAGCTTAGAGAACACCGGGGAGCTGTTTTTT.